Many counts were recorded for the clone carrying this T cell receptor beta chain. Its antigen is unknown. This entry is derived from a study of T cells after yellow fever vaccination. Study observations and caveats: Clones from primary vaccination mostly reappeared after the booster (96% CD4, around 90% CD8).

Researchers made TCR cDNA using 5'RACE template switching, and this step added a universal primer site and UMIs. MiXCR, run by TCRdb on the 5' RACE reads, gives a single entry per CDR3 protein. The sample has about 240,000 distinct CDR3 sequences; 3.6% are singletons. The sequence derives from a man aged 18 to 29 who received the YFV17D yellow fever vaccine. This specimen consisted of PBMCs, obtained 15 days after the yellow fever booster vaccination.

CDR3 sequence: CASSLIGGAVDTQYF. CDR3 coding DNA: TGTGCCAGCAGCTTAATCGGGGGGGCGGTAGATACGCAGTATTTT. This rearrangement joins TRBV7-3 to TRBJ2-3; 8 bases fit TRBD2. CDR1 and CDR2 (germline): SGHTA, FQGTGA. The CDR3 contains 15 residues. V lost 1 base, J lost 5 bases, and 5 bases stayed unmatched.